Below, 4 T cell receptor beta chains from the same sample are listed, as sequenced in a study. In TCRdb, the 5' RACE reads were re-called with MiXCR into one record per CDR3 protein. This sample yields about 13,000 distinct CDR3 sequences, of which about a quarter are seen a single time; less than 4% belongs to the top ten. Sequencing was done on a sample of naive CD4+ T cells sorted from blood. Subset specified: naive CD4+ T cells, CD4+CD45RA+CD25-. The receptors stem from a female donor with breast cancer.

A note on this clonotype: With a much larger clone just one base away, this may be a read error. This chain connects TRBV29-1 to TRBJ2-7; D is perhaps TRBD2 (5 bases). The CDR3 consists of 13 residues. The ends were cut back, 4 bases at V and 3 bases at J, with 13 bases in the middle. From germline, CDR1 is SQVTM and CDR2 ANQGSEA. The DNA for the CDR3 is TGCAGCGTTGGACGGGGAGCCCTCTACGAGCAGTACTTC. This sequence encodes CSVGRGALYEQYF.

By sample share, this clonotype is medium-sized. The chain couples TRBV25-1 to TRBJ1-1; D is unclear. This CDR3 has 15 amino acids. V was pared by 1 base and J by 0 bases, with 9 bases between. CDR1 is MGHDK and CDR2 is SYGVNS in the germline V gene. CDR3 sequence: CASSEFPGMNTEAFF. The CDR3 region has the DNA TGTGCCAGCAGTGAATTCCCGGGTATGAACACTGAAGCTTTCTTT. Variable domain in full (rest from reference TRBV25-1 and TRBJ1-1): EADIYQTPRYLVIGTGKKITLECSQTMGHDKMYWYQQDPGMELHLIHYSYGVNSTEKGDLSSESTVSRIRTEHFPLTLESARPSHTSQYLCASSEFPGMNTEAFFGQGTRLTVV.

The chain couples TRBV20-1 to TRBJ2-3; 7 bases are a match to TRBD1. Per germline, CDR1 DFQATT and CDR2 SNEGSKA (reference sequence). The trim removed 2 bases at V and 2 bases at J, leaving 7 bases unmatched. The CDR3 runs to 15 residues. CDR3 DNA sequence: TGCAGTGCTAGATGCCTGACAGGGATCACAGATACGCAGTATTTT. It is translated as CSARCLTGITDTQYF.

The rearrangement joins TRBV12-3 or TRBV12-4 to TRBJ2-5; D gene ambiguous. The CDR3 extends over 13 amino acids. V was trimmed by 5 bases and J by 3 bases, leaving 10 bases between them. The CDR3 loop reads CASSILVEETQYF. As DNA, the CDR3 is TGTGCCAGCAGTATCTTGGTTGAAGAGACCCAGTACTTC.